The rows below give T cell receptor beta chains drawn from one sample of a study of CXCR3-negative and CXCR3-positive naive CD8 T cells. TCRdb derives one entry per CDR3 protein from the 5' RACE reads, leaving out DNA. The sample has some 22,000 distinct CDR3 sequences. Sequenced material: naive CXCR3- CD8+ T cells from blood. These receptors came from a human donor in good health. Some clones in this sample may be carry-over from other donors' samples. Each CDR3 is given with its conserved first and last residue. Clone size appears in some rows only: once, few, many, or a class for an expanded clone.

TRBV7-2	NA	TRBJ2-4	CASSLGTGLGNIQYF
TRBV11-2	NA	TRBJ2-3	CASRTGNTDTQYF
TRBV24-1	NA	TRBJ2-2	CATSDNRLSTYTGELFF
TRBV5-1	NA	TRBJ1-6	CASSLDLSGNSPLHF
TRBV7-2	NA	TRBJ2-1	CASSLAEAVEQFF
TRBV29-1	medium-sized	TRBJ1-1	CSVQGGETEAFF
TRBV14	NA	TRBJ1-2	CASSQESVDKGGFGYTF
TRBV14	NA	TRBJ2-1	CASSQDSGGKQFF
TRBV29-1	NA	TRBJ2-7	CSVEGRSYEQYF
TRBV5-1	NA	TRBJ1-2	CASRPDRNYGYTF
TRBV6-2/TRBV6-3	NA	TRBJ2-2	CASRNRAGELFF
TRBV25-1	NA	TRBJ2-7	CASRSGAGVFLEQYF
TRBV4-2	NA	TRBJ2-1	CASSPRGEHYNEQFF
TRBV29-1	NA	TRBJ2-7	CSVEDPDTGPLEQYF
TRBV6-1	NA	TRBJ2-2	CASSERTPGELFF
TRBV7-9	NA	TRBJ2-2	CASSLLITSGGLNTGELFF
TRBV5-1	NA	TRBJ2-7	CASSLVGGLYEQYF
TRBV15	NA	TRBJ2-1	CATSRGGGEYNEQFF
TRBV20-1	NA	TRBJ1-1	CSARKGGESLNTEAFF
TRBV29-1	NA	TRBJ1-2	CSVEAIGIRGYTF
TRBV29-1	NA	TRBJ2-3	CSVPRGGQGTQYF
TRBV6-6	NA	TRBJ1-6	CASSRTGGNSPLHF
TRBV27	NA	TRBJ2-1	CASSLSGNHYNEQFF
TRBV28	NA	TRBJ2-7	CASSNPYRGNSYEQYF
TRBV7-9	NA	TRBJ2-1	CASRTDENAQFF
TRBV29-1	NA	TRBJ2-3	CSVEGGGRVGTDTQYF
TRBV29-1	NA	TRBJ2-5	CSVDTGEETQYF
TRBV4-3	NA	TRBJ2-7	CASSQDTGSYEQYF
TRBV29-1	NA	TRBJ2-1	CSVNLQGGNEQFF
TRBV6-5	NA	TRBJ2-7	CASSEGQGFYEQYF
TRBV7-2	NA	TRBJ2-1	CASRTGGYNEQFF
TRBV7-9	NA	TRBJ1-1	CASGGAENTEAFF
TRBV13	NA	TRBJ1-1	CASSLSVGEAFF